This passage covers 8 T cell receptor beta chains from one sample sequenced in a study of blood T cell repertoires in COVID-19. Measured with immunoSEQ multiplex PCR; TCRdb has only the in-frame clones, and not every one. There are around 100,000 clones in the sample; roughly nine tenths occur only once, and approximately 2.2% lies in the top ten. The sample consisted of peripheral blood. All receptors derive from a man in his fifties with active COVID-19.

The chain carries TRBV5-6 and TRBJ1-1; 7 positions match TRBD1. Germline CDR1 SGHDT, CDR2 YYEEEE. The ends lost 7 bases at V and 0 bases at J; junction bases unmatched: 9. This CDR3 spans 15 amino acids. The CDR3 here is CASSWTGVMNTEAFF. Written as DNA, the CDR3 is TGTGCCAGCTCCTGGACAGGAGTGATGAACACTGAAGCTTTCTTT.

J is TRBJ2-1 and V is TRBV3-1 (or the pseudogene TRBV3-2); possible D gene TRBD1, 6 bases. Per germline, CDR1 LGHDT and CDR2 YNNKEL (reference sequence). This CDR3 contains 15 residues. Trimming took off 4 bases at V and 0 bases at J, with 10 bases between the two ends. CDR3 protein: CASSLTGYSYNEQFF. The CDR3 DNA reads as TGTGCCAGCAGCCTTACAGGGTACTCCTACAATGAGCAGTTCTTC.

The chain uses TRBV5-1 and TRBJ2-1; 9 bases line up with TRBD1. The CDR3 length is 16 residues. V shed 1 base, J shed 7 bases, and the junction held 9 bases outside the gene matches. The germline gives CDR1 SGHRS, CDR2 YFSETQ. CDR3 loop: CASSLYGTGSQNEQFF. The CDR3 nucleotides are TGCGCCAGCAGCTTGTACGGGACAGGGAGTCAGAATGAGCAGTTCTTC.

In this sample, this clone is medium-sized. The chain links TRBV7-2 to TRBJ1-4, with 8 nucleotides matching TRBD1. With 4 bases clipped from V and 6 bases from J, the junction kept 7 bases outside the gene matches. CDR1 is SGHTA and CDR2 is FQGNSA in the germline V gene. This CDR3 region has 15 residues. CDR3 residues: CASSSDRVRHEKLFF. The CDR3 DNA reads as TGTGCCAGCAGCTCGGACAGGGTACGGCATGAAAAACTGTTTTTT.

The chain links TRBV3-1 (or the pseudogene TRBV3-2) to TRBJ1-1, with TRBD1 matching over 8 bases. Germline V gene data show CDR1 as LGHDT and CDR2 as YNNKEL (reference sequence). The CDR3 spans 15 residues. Unmatched junction bases numbered 3, after V lost 2 bases and J lost 1 base. Written as DNA, the CDR3 is TGTGCCAGCAGCCAAACCGGGACAGGGAACACTGAAGCTTTCTTT. This translates into CASSQTGTGNTEAFF.

The chain recombines TRBV5-1 with TRBJ1-2; D is uncertain. V dropped 0 bases and J dropped 5 bases, with 8 bases sitting between them. Germline CDR1 SGHRS, CDR2 YFSETQ. The CDR3 contains 13 residues. The CDR3 DNA is TGCGCCAGCAGCTTGGGGCCAGTTTATGGCTACACCTTC. It specifies CASSLGPVYGYTF.

V gene TRBV4-1 combines with J gene TRBJ2-7; 9 positions match TRBD1. The CDR3 length is 17 residues. Germline values: CDR1 MGHRA, CDR2 YSYEKL. V dropped 6 bases and J dropped 3; count of bases not matched to a gene: 15. The CDR3 spells CASRPVGQGSGYYEQYF. The CDR3, as DNA: TGCGCCAGCAGGCCGGTGGGACAGGGCTCCGGATACTACGAGCAGTACTTC.

The chain carries TRBV19 and TRBJ2-1; TRBD2 matches 12 bases. The CDR3 has 15 residues. Germline-derived CDR1 and CDR2 are LNHDA and SQIVND (reference sequence). V shed 6 bases, J shed 9 bases, and the junction held 9 bases outside the gene matches. The CDR3 here is CASSLTSGSLSEQFF. The CDR3 nucleotides read TGTGCCAGTAGCCTGACTAGCGGGAGCCTTAGTGAGCAGTTCTTC.